The clone carrying this TCR beta chain has a single count. Its antigen is unknown. The sample belongs to a study of a mutant IDH1 vaccine in newly diagnosed glioma. In the study overall: Vaccinations were initiated 4-6 weeks following radiotherapy alone, or were given together with temozolomide cycles. Sex among treated patients split roughly 60% male, about 40% female; mean age was approximately 40 years. Overall study findings and caveats: Immune responses arising from the vaccine appeared in more than 80% of patients.

Only in-frame clones appear in the TCRdb table, and some are missing; sequencing was by immunoSEQ multiplex PCR. The sample has approximately 60,000 clones, 80% to 90% seen once. The sample's time point: week 5, during vaccination. Vaccination used 300 ug of mutant IDH1 20-mer peptide per dose, with topical imiquimod. Donors' newly diagnosed IDH1-mutant WHO grade 3 or 4 astrocytomas lacked nuclear ATRX. CDR1 is SGHKS, CDR2 YYEKEE, per germline (reference sequence). V lost 4 bases, J lost 2 bases, and 16 bases lay in between. The length of the CDR3 is 15 residues. The J gene is TRBJ2-7, the V gene TRBV5-5; perhaps TRBD1 as D (6 bases). Here the sequenced sample was PBMCs, taken from a glioma patient whose treatment included an IDH1 peptide vaccine. This clonotype was sampled from a woman in her forties with glioma. The CDR3 coding sequence is TGTGCCAGCAGCCCCTTTTGGGACACAGCCTACGAGCAGTACTTC. It codes for CASSPFWDTAYEQYF.